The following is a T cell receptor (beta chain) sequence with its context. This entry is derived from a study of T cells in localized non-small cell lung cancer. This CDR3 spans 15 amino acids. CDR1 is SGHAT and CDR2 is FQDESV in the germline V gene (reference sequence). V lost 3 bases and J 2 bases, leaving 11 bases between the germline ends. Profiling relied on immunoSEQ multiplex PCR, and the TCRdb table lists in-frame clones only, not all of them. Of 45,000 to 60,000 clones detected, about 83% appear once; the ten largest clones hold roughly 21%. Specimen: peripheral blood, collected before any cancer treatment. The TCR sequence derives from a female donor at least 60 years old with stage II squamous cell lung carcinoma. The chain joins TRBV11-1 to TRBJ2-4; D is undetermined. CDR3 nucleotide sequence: TGTGCCAGCAGCTTTCCGGGTCCGCCCAAAAACATTCAGTACTTC. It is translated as CASSFPGPPKNIQYF.